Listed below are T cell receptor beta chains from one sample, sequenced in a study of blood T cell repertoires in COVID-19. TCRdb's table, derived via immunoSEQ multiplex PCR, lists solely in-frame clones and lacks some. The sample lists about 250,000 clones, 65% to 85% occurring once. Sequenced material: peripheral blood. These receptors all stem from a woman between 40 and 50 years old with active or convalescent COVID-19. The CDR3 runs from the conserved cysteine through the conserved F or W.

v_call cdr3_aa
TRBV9 CASSTSDRGRDGYTF
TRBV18 CASSPEKGQHNEQFF
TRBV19 CASSTIPRDSEKLFF
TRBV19 CASSIGQGGVDTEAFF
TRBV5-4 CASSPDRGRGYTF
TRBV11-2 CASSLVASGRETQYF
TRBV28 CASSLRELYGYTF
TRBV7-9 CASSSTPVTQYF
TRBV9 CASSPVAEGILNEQFF
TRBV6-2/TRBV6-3 CASSRGSEQFF
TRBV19 CASRGTGSYGYTF
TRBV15 CATRVDRVGEKLFF
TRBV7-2 CASSLGGWYEQYF
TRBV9 CASSVNQAGFFTDTQYF
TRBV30 CAWSTTVYGYTF
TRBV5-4 CASSPPPGQGVLSYEQYF
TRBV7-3 CASSLGAQDYGYTF
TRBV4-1 CASSQGPTGRGNTIYF
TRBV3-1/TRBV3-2 CASSQDVRGSEAFF
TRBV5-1 CASSTGEAGELFF
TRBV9 CASGTSGYNEQFF
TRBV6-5 CASSFQGRGDTEAFF
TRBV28 CASSFPGQGEYGYTF